The clone carrying this TCR beta chain has just a few counts. Antigen: not known. Per the germline V gene, CDR1 is SEHNR and CDR2 is FQNEAQ (reference sequence). This CDR3 comprises 12 residues. V lost 8 bases and J lost 7, with 14 bases in between. Primers included in the PCR were 60 Vbeta and 13 Jbeta primers. Original data processing: In a later analysis, the count reached roughly 80 million unique TCR beta chains, with 9 million to 11 million shared. Profiled with immunoSEQ multiplex PCR; TCRdb holds only in-frame clones, not every one. D and trimming come from the DNA, and the V and J calls and clone size come from that table. The table shows approximately 120,000 clones, with 70% to 80% occurring only once. The data stem from a study of cytomegalovirus exposure and HLA in healthy donors. The study, taken as a whole, reports: Within an earlier analysis, most TCR beta V segments proved productive either about 90% or about 30% of the time. With high specificity and sensitivity, the classifier reportedly diagnosed cytomegalovirus status.

The rearrangement joins TRBV7-9 to TRBJ1-2; no firm D call. This receptor was obtained from a middle-aged woman in good health and CMV-seropositive. Sequenced sample: PBMCs. CDR3 sequence reads: CASEGIRAGYTF. The CDR3 region has the DNA TGTGCCAGCGAGGGAATACGGGCTGGCTACACCTTC.